This passage covers 20 T cell receptor beta chains from one sample sequenced in a study of response to subunit inactivated influenza vaccine. Each CDR3 protein is one row after TCRdb ran MiXCR on the RT-PCR reads. Among 650,000 to 800,000 distinct CDR3 sequences listed, approximately 17% were seen once. This specimen was PBMCs from blood, taken 5 days after vaccination. These receptors were collected from a man aged 50 to 60 who received an inactivated influenza vaccine.

This clonotype was observed a few times. This rearrangement joins TRBV12-3 or TRBV12-4 to TRBJ1-6; D perhaps matches TRBD1 (5 bases). The CDR3 consists of 15 residues. Trimming took off 5 bases at V and 2 bases at J, with 10 bases between the two ends. The CDR3 loop reads CASSDDRAYNSPLHF. CDR3 in DNA: TGTGCCAGCAGTGATGACAGAGCCTATAATTCACCCCTCCACTTT.

In its sample, this clonotype was seen a few times. CDR3 sequence reads: CASASGQGTDTQYF. CDR3 nucleotide sequence: TGCGCCAGCGCCTCCGGGCAGGGCACAGATACGCAGTATTTT. This sequence joins TRBV5-1 and TRBJ2-3; D is ambiguous. The ends were cut back, 7 bases at V and 1 base at J, with 13 bases in the middle. The germline gives CDR1 SGHRS, CDR2 YFSETQ. The length of the CDR3 is 14 residues.

The genes are TRBV29-1 and TRBJ2-3; 8 nucleotides agree with TRBD2. Germline CDR1 and CDR2: SQVTM and ANQGSEA. V lost 4 bases and J lost 6; bases outside the gene matches: 9. The CDR3 is 14 residues long. CDR3 protein: CSVGVRGVVDTQYF. For the CDR3, the DNA is TGCAGCGTTGGGGTGCGGGGGGTTGTCGATACGCAGTATTTT.

This chain links TRBV7-2 with TRBJ2-7; 7 nucleotides match TRBD1. The germline gives CDR1 SGHTA, CDR2 FQGNSA. V lost 2 bases to trimming and J lost 4 bases; unmatched junction nucleotides: 5. The CDR3 has 14 amino acids. The CDR3: CASSLPGQRYEQYF. The CDR3, as DNA: TGTGCCAGCAGCTTACCGGGACAGCGATACGAGCAGTACTTC.

V is TRBV19 and J is TRBJ1-5; unclear D gene. There are 15 residues in the CDR3. CDR1 and CDR2 from the germline V gene are LNHDA and SQIVND (reference sequence). The V end lost 4 bases, the J end lost 4 bases, and 14 bases lay between the germline ends. The CDR3 nucleotides are TGTGCCAGTAGTACGCGGGGTAGTGGAAATCAGCCCCAGCATTTT. It encodes CASSTRGSGNQPQHF.

This clonotype was recorded many times. This chain joins TRBV20-1 and TRBJ2-5; possibly TRBD2 for D (6 bases). V lost 1 base and J 5 bases, leaving 14 bases between the germline ends. This CDR3 has 14 amino acids. The germline gives CDR1 DFQATT, CDR2 SNEGSKA (reference sequence). CDR3 DNA: TGCAGTGCTAGAGCTCCGGTGGGAGGCGAGACCCAGTACTTC. Amino acids: CSARAPVGGETQYF.

This sequence joins TRBV20-1 and TRBJ2-7; the match to TRBD2 covers 7 bases. CDR1 is DFQATT, CDR2 SNEGSKA, per germline (reference sequence). The length of the CDR3 is 13 residues. The V and J ends lost 3 bases and 3 bases, in that order; junction bases with no gene match: 5. DNA for the CDR3: TGCAGTGCTAGGGCGGGAGCCTACTACGAGCAGTACTTC. Protein: CSARAGAYYEQYF.

This chain connects TRBV6-2 or TRBV6-3 to TRBJ2-7, with D possibly matching TRBD2 (6 bases). Trimming stripped 6 bases from V and 0 bases from J, with 21 bases between. The V gene's germline CDR1 is MNHEY and CDR2 SVGEGT. This CDR3 has 17 amino acids. CDR3 in amino acids: CASRTRDAGLSSYEQYF. CDR3 DNA: TGTGCCAGCAGGACTAGGGATGCGGGACTGAGCTCCTACGAGCAGTACTTC.

This clonotype was seen only a few times. V is TRBV10-2 and J is TRBJ1-1; D not certain. Deletions cut 11 bases from V and 1 base from J, with 14 bases between. There are 13 residues in the CDR3. Germline CDR1 WSHSY, CDR2 SAAADI. The CDR3 spells CAATEGRNTEAFF. The CDR3 DNA follows: TGCGCCGCAACGGAGGGCCGGAACACTGAAGCTTTCTTT.

V and J are TRBV6-1 and TRBJ2-2, with TRBD1 matching over 10 bases. Trimming took 4 bases from V and 6 from J; bases not matched to a gene: 5. The CDR3 consists of 15 residues. Germline V gene data show CDR1 as MNHNS and CDR2 as SASEGT. The CDR3 loop is CASSGGQGVSGELFF. CDR3 sequence (DNA): TGTGCCAGCAGTGGAGGACAGGGGGTCTCCGGGGAGCTGTTTTTT.

This clonotype was found a few times. This chain joins TRBV10-3 and TRBJ1-1; D might be TRBD1 (5 bases). The CDR3 is 14 residues long. The V gene's germline CDR1 is ENHRY and CDR2 SYGVKD. V shed 10 bases and J shed 0 bases, with 15 bases lying between them. CDR3 loop: CATRDRSMNTEAFF. The CDR3, as DNA: TGTGCCACCCGAGACAGAAGTATGAACACTGAAGCTTTCTTT.

Only a few counts were recorded for this clonotype. The gene calls are TRBV20-1 and TRBJ2-1, with D hard to call. The CDR3 loop spans 14 amino acids. The germline V and J ends were trimmed by 3 bases and 10 bases, with 19 bases remaining between them. Germline V lookup: CDR1 DFQATT, CDR2 SNEGSKA (reference sequence). The CDR3 loop is CSARLPGPAEEQFF. CDR3 sequence (DNA): TGCAGTGCTAGGCTACCGGGTCCCGCTGAGGAGCAGTTCTTC.

This clonotype turned up a few times. This sequence joins TRBV19 and TRBJ2-2, with D possibly TRBD1 on 5 matching bases. The ends were cut back, 3 bases at V and 6 bases at J, with 8 bases in the middle. Germline V CDR1 and CDR2: LNHDA, SQIVND (reference sequence). CDR3 size: 13 residues. The CDR3 loop is CASSIPGPGELFF. In nucleotides, the CDR3 is TGTGCCAGTAGTATCCCAGGGCCCGGGGAGCTGTTTTTT.

The V gene is TRBV11-2, the J gene TRBJ1-3; D is ambiguous. Germline loops: CDR1 SGHAT, CDR2 FQNNGV. Trimming stripped 2 bases from V and 0 bases from J, with 5 bases between. The CDR3 spans 14 residues. The chain's CDR3 is CASSLSPSGNTIYF. DNA for the CDR3: TGTGCCAGCAGCTTAAGTCCCTCTGGAAACACCATATATTTT.

This clonotype was observed a few times. J is TRBJ2-7 and V is TRBV7-2; 9 positions match TRBD2. V lost 2 bases to trimming and J lost 2 bases; unmatched junction nucleotides: 10. The CDR3 length is 17 residues. Germline values: CDR1 SGHTA, CDR2 FQGNSA. DNA for the CDR3: TGTGCCAGCAGCTTACGTTTTGGCGGGAGGGAGACCTACGAGCAGTACTTC. Protein product: CASSLRFGGRETYEQYF. Complete variable domain (other parts from reference TRBV7-2 and TRBJ2-7): GAGVSQSPSNKVTEKGKDVELRCDPISGHTALYWYRQSLGQGLEFLIYFQGNSAPDKSGLPSDRFSAERTGGSVSTLTIQRTQQEDSAVYLCASSLRFGGRETYEQYFGPGTRLTVT.

The sample holds a few counts of this clonotype. The chain uses TRBV20-1 and TRBJ2-3, with D perhaps matching TRBD2 (5 bases). Trimming cost V 5 bases and J 1 base, with 16 bases left between them. This CDR3 is 15 amino acids long. Germline assignment: CDR1 DFQATT and CDR2 SNEGSKA (reference sequence). For the CDR3, the DNA is TGCAGTGCTGCCGTTTTCCGGGGTGGCACAGATACGCAGTATTTT. It codes for CSAAVFRGGTDTQYF.

This clonotype showed up just a few times. This sequence joins TRBV27 and TRBJ1-5; D is perhaps TRBD1 (6 bases). Deletions cut 6 bases from V and 5 bases from J, with 14 bases between. This CDR3 spans 14 amino acids. CDR1 and CDR2 from the germline V gene are MNHEY and SMNVEV (reference sequence). The CDR3: CASSPGQYYQPQHF. The CDR3 bases are TGTGCCAGCAGCCCCGGACAGTACTATCAGCCCCAGCATTTT.

The chain combines TRBV5-1 with TRBJ2-7; TRBD2 matches 11 bases. Germline V CDR1 and CDR2: SGHRS, YFSETQ. The J segment lost 6 bases and the V segment lost 4 bases, leaving 6 bases of the junction unmatched. The length of the CDR3 is 14 residues. The CDR3 coding sequence is TGCGCCAGCAGCAAACTAGCGGGGGACTGCGAGCAGTACTTC. Its protein is CASSKLAGDCEQYF.

A few counts support this clonotype. The V and J genes are TRBV7-9 and TRBJ2-7; 8 nucleotides line up with TRBD1. With V trimmed by 5 bases and J by 3 bases, 12 bases remained unmatched. CDR1 and CDR2 (germline): SEHNR, FQNEAQ (reference sequence). This CDR3 has 16 residues. The CDR3 region is CASSGSTDRDIYEQYF. As DNA, the CDR3 is TGTGCCAGCAGCGGCTCAACGGACAGGGATATCTACGAGCAGTACTTC.

The chain links TRBV6-1 to TRBJ2-6; no definite D call. From germline, CDR1 is MNHNS and CDR2 SASEGT. V lost 5 bases, J lost 1 base, and 9 bases lay in between. CDR3 length: 15 amino acids. The CDR3 nucleotides read TGTGCCAGCAGTATGCACAGATCTGGGGCCAACGTCCTGACTTTC. It encodes CASSMHRSGANVLTF.